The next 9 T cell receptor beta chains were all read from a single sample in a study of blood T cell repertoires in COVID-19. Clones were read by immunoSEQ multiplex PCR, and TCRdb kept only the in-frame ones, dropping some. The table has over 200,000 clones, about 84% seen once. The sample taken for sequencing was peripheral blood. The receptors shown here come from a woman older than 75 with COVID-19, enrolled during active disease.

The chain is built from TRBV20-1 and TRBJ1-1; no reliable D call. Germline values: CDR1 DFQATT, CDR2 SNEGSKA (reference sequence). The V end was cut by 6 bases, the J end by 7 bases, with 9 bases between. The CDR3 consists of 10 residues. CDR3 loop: CSANRGEAFF. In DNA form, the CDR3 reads TGCAGTGCGAACCGGGGTGAAGCTTTCTTT.

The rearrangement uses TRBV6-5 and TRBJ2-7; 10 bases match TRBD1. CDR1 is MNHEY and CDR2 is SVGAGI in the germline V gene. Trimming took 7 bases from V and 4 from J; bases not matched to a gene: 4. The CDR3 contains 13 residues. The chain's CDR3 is CASTADRGYEQYF. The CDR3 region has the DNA TGTGCCAGCACCGCGGACAGGGGGTACGAGCAGTACTTC.

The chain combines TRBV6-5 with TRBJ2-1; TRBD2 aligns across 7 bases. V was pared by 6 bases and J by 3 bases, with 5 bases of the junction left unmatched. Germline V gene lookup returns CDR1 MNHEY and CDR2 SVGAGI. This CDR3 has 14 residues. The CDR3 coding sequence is TGTGCCAGCAGCGCTAGCGGTTTCTACAATGAGCAGTTCTTC. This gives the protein CASSASGFYNEQFF.

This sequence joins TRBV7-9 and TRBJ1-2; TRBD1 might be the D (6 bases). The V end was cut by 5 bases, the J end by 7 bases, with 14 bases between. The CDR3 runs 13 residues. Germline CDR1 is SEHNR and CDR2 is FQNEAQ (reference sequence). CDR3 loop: CASSPTQGSGYTF. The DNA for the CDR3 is TGTGCCAGCAGCCCAACACAGGGATCTGGCTACACCTTC.

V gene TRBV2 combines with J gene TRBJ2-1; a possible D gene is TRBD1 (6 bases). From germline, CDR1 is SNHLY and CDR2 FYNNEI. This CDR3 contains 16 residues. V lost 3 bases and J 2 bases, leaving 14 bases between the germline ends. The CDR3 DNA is TGTGCCAGCAGTGAGGTTCAGGGGCTGGCCTACAATGAGCAGTTCTTC. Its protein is CASSEVQGLAYNEQFF.

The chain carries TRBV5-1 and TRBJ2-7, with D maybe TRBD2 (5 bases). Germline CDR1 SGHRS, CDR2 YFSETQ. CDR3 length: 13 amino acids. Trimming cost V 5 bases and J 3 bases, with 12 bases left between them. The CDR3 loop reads CASRDSGIYEQYF. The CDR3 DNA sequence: TGCGCCAGCAGGGATTCGGGGATCTACGAGCAGTACTTC.

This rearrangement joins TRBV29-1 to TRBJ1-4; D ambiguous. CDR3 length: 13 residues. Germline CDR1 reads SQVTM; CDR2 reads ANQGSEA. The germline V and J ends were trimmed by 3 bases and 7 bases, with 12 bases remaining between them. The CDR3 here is CSVDMWGGEKLFF. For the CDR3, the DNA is TGCAGCGTTGATATGTGGGGAGGTGAAAAACTGTTTTTT.

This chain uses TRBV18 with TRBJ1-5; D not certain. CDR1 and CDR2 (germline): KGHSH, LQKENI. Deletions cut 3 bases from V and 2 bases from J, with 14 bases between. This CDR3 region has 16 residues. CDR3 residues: CASSPSTRQGNQPQHF. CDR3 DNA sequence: TGTGCCAGCTCACCCTCCACCAGGCAGGGCAATCAGCCCCAGCATTTT.

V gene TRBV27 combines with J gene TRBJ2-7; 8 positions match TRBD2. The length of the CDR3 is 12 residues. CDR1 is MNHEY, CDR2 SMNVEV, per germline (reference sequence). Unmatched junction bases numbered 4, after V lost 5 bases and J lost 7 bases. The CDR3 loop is CASSLIAGEQYF. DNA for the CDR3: TGTGCCAGCAGTCTCATAGCGGGGGAGCAGTACTTC.